The 15 T cell receptor beta chains below all came from one sample that was sequenced in a study of response to subunit inactivated influenza vaccine. Via MiXCR, TCRdb re-called the RT-PCR reads, giving one row per CDR3 protein. The table has hundreds of thousands of distinct CDR3 sequences, roughly 22% seen once. The sample was PBMCs from blood, taken less than 22 months after vaccination. The receptors were sampled from a man aged 50 to 69 who received an inactivated influenza vaccine.

The chain couples TRBV20-1 to TRBJ1-2, with a tentative D call TRBD1 (5 bases). The CDR3 is 12 residues long. CDR1 and CDR2 (germline): DFQATT, SNEGSKA (reference sequence). Between the trimmed V and J ends, which lost 6 bases and 1 base, there was a span of 9 bases. The DNA of the CDR3 is TGCAGTGCGGTGGGGGGTAACTATGGCTACACCTTC. It specifies CSAVGGNYGYTF.

The chain has TRBV7-2 and TRBJ2-6; D is ambiguous. With 6 bases removed from V and 0 bases from J, the gap between germline ends came to 3 bases. The CDR3 extends over 13 amino acids. CDR1 and CDR2 from the germline V gene are SGHTA and FQGNSA. Here the CDR3 reads CASRPSGANVLTF. The CDR3 DNA follows: TGTGCCAGCAGACCCTCTGGGGCCAACGTCCTGACTTTC.

The V gene is TRBV10-2, the J gene TRBJ1-6, with a tentative D call TRBD1 (5 bases). This CDR3 region has 13 residues. The germline V gene encodes CDR1 WSHSY and CDR2 SAAADI. The V end lost 3 bases, the J end lost 7 bases, and 7 bases lay between the germline ends. As DNA, the CDR3 is TGCGCCAGCAGTGACCAGGGAAATTCACCCCTCCACTTT. Translating it yields CASSDQGNSPLHF.

The genes are TRBV6-2 or TRBV6-3 and TRBJ2-7, with 10 bases aligning to TRBD2. The CDR3 contains 15 residues. V was pared by 5 bases and J by 3 bases, with 7 bases of the junction left unmatched. Germline CDR1 is MNHEY and CDR2 is SVGEGT. The CDR3 DNA follows: TGTGCCAGCAGTAAACCGGGACTAGCGAACTACGAGCAGTACTTC. The encoded protein is CASSKPGLANYEQYF.

The chain links TRBV7-8 to TRBJ2-7; 7 nucleotides align to TRBD2. The CDR3 runs 17 residues. V was pared by 1 base and J by 6 bases, with 15 bases of the junction left unmatched. The germline V gene encodes CDR1 SGHVS and CDR2 FQNEAQ. This chain's CDR3 is CASSLGSRGVANSEQYF. The CDR3 nucleotides are TGTGCCAGCAGCTTAGGTAGTCGGGGGGTAGCTAACTCCGAGCAGTACTTC.

V and J are TRBV19 and TRBJ2-7; D is ambiguous. Germline V gene lookup returns CDR1 LNHDA and CDR2 SQIVND (reference sequence). The V gene lost 6 bases and the J gene lost 4 bases, with 10 bases spanning the gap. The CDR3 spans 12 residues. Here the CDR3 reads CASSPNLYEQYF. CDR3 DNA: TGTGCCAGTAGCCCCAATTTATACGAGCAGTACTTC.

This clonotype was seen a handful of times. V and J are TRBV7-9 and TRBJ2-7, with 9 bases aligning to TRBD2. V lost 5 bases to trimming and J lost 5 bases; unmatched junction nucleotides: 13. The germline gives CDR1 SEHNR, CDR2 FQNEAQ (reference sequence). There are 16 residues in the CDR3. The CDR3, as DNA: TGTGCCAGCAGCCCAAGTAGCAGCGGGGGGTCCAACGAGCAGTACTTC. It translates to CASSPSSSGGSNEQYF.

In its sample, this clonotype was seen a few times. This rearrangement joins TRBV15 to TRBJ2-4; the D is unclear. The CDR3 covers 15 residues. V lost 5 bases and J 6 bases, leaving 17 bases between the germline ends. Germline V gene lookup returns CDR1 LNHNV and CDR2 YYDKDF (reference sequence). For the CDR3, the DNA is TGTGCCACCAGCCCCACCCGGGCAGCGAGAAACATTCAGTACTTC. The encoded protein is CATSPTRAARNIQYF.

Turning to this clonotype: Compared with germline, one end of the junction differs, possibly owing to a read error. The chain has TRBV5-4 and TRBJ1-2, with 7 bases fitting TRBD1. CDR1 and CDR2 (germline): SGHNT, YYREEE (reference sequence). The length of the CDR3 is 14 residues. The CDR3 nucleotides are TGTGCCAGCAGCTTAGAGACAGGGAACTATAGCTACACCTTC. Its protein is CASSLETGNYSYTF.

The rearrangement joins TRBV6-5 to TRBJ1-2; D call uncertain. The V gene lost 0 bases and the J gene lost 3 bases, with 23 bases spanning the gap. CDR3 length: 19 amino acids. Germline V CDR1 and CDR2: MNHEY, SVGAGI. The CDR3 region is CASSYSYSPGSLAHYGYTF. The CDR3 region has the DNA TGTGCCAGCAGTTACTCTTATTCTCCGGGGTCGCTAGCCCACTATGGCTACACCTTC.

The chain is built from TRBV6-1 and TRBJ2-7; possibly TRBD1 for D (6 bases). V gave up 6 bases and J gave up 2 bases, with 14 bases separating them. The CDR3 extends over 14 amino acids. The germline V gene has CDR1 MNHNS and CDR2 SASEGT. Here the CDR3 DNA reads TGTGCCAGCAGACTTTCCCGGGACACCTACGAGCAGTACTTC. It is translated as CASRLSRDTYEQYF.

This clonotype was seen a few times. The chain has TRBV11-1 and TRBJ2-1; 12 nucleotides align to TRBD2. Germline CDR1 is SGHAT and CDR2 is FQDESV (reference sequence). The trim removed 6 bases at V and 4 bases at J, leaving 4 bases unmatched. This CDR3 contains 15 residues. CDR3 residues: CASSLAGGEYNEQFF. DNA for the CDR3: TGTGCCAGCAGTCTAGCGGGAGGGGAGTACAATGAGCAGTTCTTC.

The chain recombines TRBV6-1 with TRBJ1-2; D gene unclear. This CDR3 region has 13 residues. From germline, CDR1 is MNHNS and CDR2 SASEGT. Trimming took 4 bases from V and 2 from J, leaving 8 bases between them. In DNA form, the CDR3 reads TGTGCCAGCAGTGCGACTGAAAACTATGGCTACACCTTC. It specifies CASSATENYGYTF.

The chain couples TRBV2 to TRBJ2-1; possibly TRBD1 or TRBD2 for D (6 bases each). CDR3 length: 17 residues. Germline CDR1 reads SNHLY; CDR2 reads FYNNEI. Trimming removed 5 bases from V and 4 bases from J, with 21 bases in between. CDR3 DNA sequence: TGTGCCAGCAGTTATCGAGGAGGGAACAGGGCTTACAATGAGCAGTTCTTC. Its translation is CASSYRGGNRAYNEQFF. Looking up the rest from reference TRBV2 and TRBJ2-1 gives the full variable domain: EPEVTQTPSHQVTQMGQEVILRCVPISNHLYFYWYRQILGQKVEFLVSFYNNEISEKSEIFDDQFSVERPDGSNFTLKIRSTKLEDSAMYFCASSYRGGNRAYNEQFFGPGTRLTVL.

The J gene is TRBJ1-2, the V gene TRBV6-5; D is undetermined. The CDR3 is 15 amino acids. The germline V gene encodes CDR1 MNHEY and CDR2 SVGAGI. V shed 0 bases and J shed 1 base, with 9 bases lying between them. CDR3 sequence (DNA): TGTGCCAGCAGTTACTCCGCGGTATATAACTATGGCTACACCTTC. Translation: CASSYSAVYNYGYTF.